The text below deals with one TCR beta chain. What antigen it recognizes has not been identified. No base qualities exist here, and no much larger clone lies one base off it. The data stem from a study of blood T cell repertoires in COVID-19 (dated by TCRdb to 2018 to 2021). Describing the broader study: The collaborator samples originated in the United States, Italy and Spain and spanned the acute and convalescent phases of COVID-19. The repertoires were made available in a free public database intended to serve as a resource for research on the immune response to SARS-CoV-2. HLA class I and class II types, where available, came from metadata supplied by the sample provider rather than from assay-based typing. Deeply sampled blood TCRbeta repertoires from subjects exposed to, actively infected with, or recovered from COVID-19 were included in the dataset. The prospective study material was composed of cDNA or gDNA derived from T cells, B-cell-depleted T cells, or PBMCs. Samples were obtained from the ongoing ImmuneRACE study (first 160 participants) and from some 1,200 subjects provided by 6 global collaborators. A de-identified subject ID, COVID-19 status, age in years and sex were almost always included in the sample metadata.

Paper-wide results and their limitations: The quantity of clinical and demographic metadata differed by source and by participant and was supplied without curation.

In the prospective study, participants were 18 to 89 years old, resided in about two dozen geographic areas of the United States, and were enrolled through a virtual design. In the prospective study, participants were assigned to cohorts based on the clinical history participants reported in a screening survey and a study questionnaire. Mobile phlebotomists in the prospective study collected whole blood, serum and a nasopharyngeal or oropharyngeal swab from every participant. Over a 2-month period, participants in the prospective study had the option of providing additional blood draws and questionnaires. Blood samples from the prospective study were shipped frozen or at room temperature prior to DNA extraction. TCRbeta CDR3 regions were amplified from genomic DNA using the immunoSEQ Assay, a bias-controlled multiplex PCR. As for how the authors treated the data: Nucleated cell counts per sample were estimated from amplification of reference gene primers within the assay. Sequence reads were collapsed and filtered to measure the absolute abundance of every unique TCRbeta CDR3 rearrangement. For each sample, productive Simpson clonality was calculated as the square root of Simpson's diversity index across productive rearrangements. The clones in this table, taken by TCRdb from immuneACCESS, are in-frame only. Not every clone is retained; where verified, under half of the shortfall comes from an unresolved V gene, and the cause of the rest is unknown. V and J calls and clone size are those listed in that table; D and trimming were worked out from the DNA. Present in this sample are about 160,000 clones, roughly 80% of which were seen just once. About 6% of the sample goes to the ten largest clones.

The source of this sequence is a woman in her thirties or forties with acute COVID-19. The source material was PBMCs or T cells enriched from blood (not recorded which).

The CDR3 reads CASSLRGGSGANVLTF. In nucleotides, the sequence is TGCGCCAGCAGCTTGCGAGGGGGCTCTGGGGCCAACGTCCTGACTTTC. The chain was built from TRBV5-1 and TRBJ2-6, with TRBD1 as a weak D call on 6 bases. The germline V gene specifies SGHRS as CDR1 and YFSETQ as CDR2. Between the V and J ends, shortened by 1 base and 0 bases respectively, the junction contains 8 bases. The CDR3 sequence holds 16 residues, the cysteine and phenylalanine included. This entry keeps only the CDR3 DNA: 48 bases, framed from base 1.